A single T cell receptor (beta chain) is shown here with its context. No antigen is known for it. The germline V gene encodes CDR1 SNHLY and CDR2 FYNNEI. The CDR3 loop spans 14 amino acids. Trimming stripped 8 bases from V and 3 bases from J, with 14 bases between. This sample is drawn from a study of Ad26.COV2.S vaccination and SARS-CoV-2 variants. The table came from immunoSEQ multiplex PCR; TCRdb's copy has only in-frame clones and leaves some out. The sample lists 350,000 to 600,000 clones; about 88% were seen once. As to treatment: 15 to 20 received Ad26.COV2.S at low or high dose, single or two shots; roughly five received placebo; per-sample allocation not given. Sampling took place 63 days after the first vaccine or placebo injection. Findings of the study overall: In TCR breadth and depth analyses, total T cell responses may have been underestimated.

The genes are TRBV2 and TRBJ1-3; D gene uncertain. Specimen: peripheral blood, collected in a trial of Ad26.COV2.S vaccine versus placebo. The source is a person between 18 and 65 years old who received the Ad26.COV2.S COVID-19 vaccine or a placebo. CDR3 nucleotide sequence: TGTGCCAGCGGGTCCGTTGTAGGTGGAAACACCATATATTTT. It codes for CASGSVVGGNTIYF.